Below, 12 T cell receptor beta chains from the same sample are listed, as sequenced in a study of T cells in Graves' hyperthyroidism and ophthalmopathy (dated by TCRdb to 2018 to 2020). The library was made by multiplex PCR. Sequenced using an Illumina HiSeq 2000. TCR beta CDR3 regions were amplified from RNA transcripts. The first round of RT-PCR for the TCR CDR3 was performed with the HTBI primer set and the Qiagen OneStep RT-PCR kit. The raw public reads went through TCRdb reprocessing: fastp at Q25, MiXCR clone calling, in-frame beta chains kept. Every distinct CDR3 protein forms one entry, paired with its most common genes and DNA. The sample table contains around 340,000 distinct CDR3 sequences; only one count was recorded for roughly 17% of them. The top ten clones comprise 33% of the sample. The specimen was blood. These receptors originate from a man aged 25 to 40 with Graves' hyperthyroidism.

This clonotype was counted a few times. V gene TRBV5-6 combines with J gene TRBJ1-6; unclear D gene. Germline CDR1 SGHDT, CDR2 YYEEEE. The CDR3 covers 12 residues. V was shortened by 3 bases and J by 9 bases, with 7 bases between the two germline ends. CDR3 sequence: CASSSPSSPLHF. Here the CDR3 DNA reads TGTGCCAGCAGCTCTCCAAGTTCACCCCTCCACTTT.

This clonotype has a count of ten or more. The V gene is TRBV2, the J gene TRBJ1-5, with TRBD1 matching over 10 bases. J lost 9 bases, V lost 4 bases, and 3 bases had no gene match. Germline-derived CDR1 and CDR2 are SNHLY and FYNNEI. The CDR3 has 13 residues. As DNA, the CDR3 is TGTGCCAGCAGTGCGACAGGGGGCGGGCCCCAGCATTTT. Its translation is CASSATGGGPQHF. Variable domain in full (rest from reference TRBV2 and TRBJ1-5): EPEVTQTPSHQVTQMGQEVILRCVPISNHLYFYWYRQILGQKVEFLVSFYNNEISEKSEIFDDQFSVERPDGSNFTLKIRSTKLEDSAMYFCASSATGGGPQHFGDGTRLSIL.

The sample holds many counts of this clonotype. V gene TRBV20-1 combines with J gene TRBJ2-3, with D unresolved. In germline, CDR1 is DFQATT, CDR2 SNEGSKA (reference sequence). The CDR3 length is 13 residues. The V gene lost 0 bases and the J gene lost 1 base, with 5 bases spanning the gap. The CDR3 reads CSAREPRTDTQYF. CDR3 sequence (DNA): TGCAGTGCTAGAGAACCGCGCACAGATACGCAGTATTTT.

The J gene is TRBJ1-2, the V gene TRBV6-1, with D maybe TRBD1 (5 bases). This CDR3 is built from 14 residues. Germline values: CDR1 MNHNS, CDR2 SASEGT. Trimming stripped 7 bases from V and 2 bases from J, with 14 bases between. CDR3 protein: CASTPRDGNYGYTF. DNA of the CDR3: TGTGCCAGCACTCCACGGGACGGGAACTATGGCTACACCTTC.

In its sample, this clonotype was seen many times. The chain is built from TRBV4-1 and TRBJ2-1, with 9 bases lining up with TRBD2. CDR1 MGHRA and CDR2 YSYEKL come from the germline V gene. The CDR3 length is 16 residues. With 0 bases clipped from V and 6 bases from J, the junction kept 6 bases outside the gene matches. CDR3 sequence: CASSQESASGINEQFF. In nucleotides, the CDR3 is TGCGCCAGCAGCCAAGAGTCGGCTAGCGGGATCAATGAGCAGTTCTTC.

This clonotype was seen repeatedly, ten times or more. The chain joins TRBV24-1 to TRBJ2-1; 13 bases map to TRBD2. CDR1 and CDR2 from the germline V gene are KGHDR and SFDVKD. The trim removed 4 bases at V and 0 bases at J, leaving 2 bases unmatched. This CDR3 contains 17 residues. The CDR3 nucleotides read TGTGCCACCAGTGACGGACTAGCGGGGGCCTCCTACAATGAGCAGTTCTTC. It specifies CATSDGLAGASYNEQFF.

This clonotype was counted many times. The V call is TRBV28, the J call TRBJ1-5; TRBD1 might be the D (6 bases). The germline V gene has CDR1 MDHEN and CDR2 SYDVKM. V lost 5 bases to trimming and J lost 8 bases, with 10 bases between them. The CDR3 has 12 residues. CDR3 nucleotides: TGTGCCAGCAGTAGCCCAGGGGAGCCCCAGCATTTT. This translates into CASSSPGEPQHF.

This clonotype was seen many times. J is TRBJ2-5 and V is TRBV3-1; 8 positions match TRBD2. The V segment lost 2 bases and the J segment 3 bases; nucleotides outside the gene matches: 5. Germline CDR1 is LGHDT and CDR2 is YNNKEL (reference sequence). This CDR3 is 15 amino acids long. CDR3 in amino acids: CASSQPTGGEETQYF. Written as DNA, the CDR3 is TGTGCCAGCAGCCAACCTACGGGAGGGGAAGAGACCCAGTACTTC.

This chain uses TRBV6-1 with TRBJ2-7; the D is unclear. CDR3 length: 12 residues. The germline gives CDR1 MNHNS, CDR2 SASEGT. V lost 2 bases and J lost 7, with 9 bases in between. CDR3 protein: CASSETLWEQYF. In nucleotides, the CDR3 is TGTGCCAGCAGTGAAACCCTCTGGGAGCAGTACTTC.

The chain combines TRBV28 with TRBJ2-2; 7 nucleotides match TRBD1. Trimming at V came to 6 bases and at J to 6 bases, leaving 10 bases not matched to a gene. Per the germline V gene, CDR1 is MDHEN and CDR2 is SYDVKM. CDR3 length equals 15 residues. For the CDR3, the DNA is TGTGCCAGCAGCTCCGGACAGGCTACCGCCGGGGAGCTGTTTTTT. Amino acids: CASSSGQATAGELFF.

This clonotype was seen many times. The chain combines TRBV29-1 with TRBJ2-7; tentatively, D is TRBD1 (6 bases). Between the trimmed V and J ends, which lost 2 bases and 2 bases, there was a span of 16 bases. The CDR3 contains 15 residues. Germline V gene sequence: CDR1 SQVTM, CDR2 ANQGSEA. In nucleotides, the CDR3 is TGCAGCGTTGAAATTACAGGGTCGACCACCTACGAGCAGTACTTC. It encodes CSVEITGSTTYEQYF.

Turning to this clonotype: With a much larger clone just one base away, this may be a read error. This chain links TRBV11-2 with TRBJ2-7; D might be TRBD1 (5 bases). This CDR3 has 15 amino acids. Trimming stripped 5 bases from V and 3 bases from J, with 17 bases between. Germline V gene data show CDR1 as SGHAT and CDR2 as FQNNGV. CDR3 in amino acids: CASSPAYEGVYEQYF. CDR3 nucleotide sequence: TGTGCCAGCAGCCCCGCCTATGAAGGGGTCTACGAGCAGTACTTC.